This entry concerns a single T cell receptor beta chain. The data were taken from a study of blood T cell repertoires in COVID-19. Study details: Samples taken during acute and convalescent COVID-19 were collected in the United States, Italy and Spain. The cDNA or gDNA used as material had been derived from T cells, B-cell-depleted T cells, or PBMCs.

J lost 1 base, V lost 5 bases, and 11 bases had no gene match. The CDR3 is made up of 17 amino acids. CDR1 is LNHDA and CDR2 is SQIVND in the germline V gene (reference sequence). Profiling relied on immunoSEQ multiplex PCR, and the TCRdb table lists in-frame clones only, not all of them. The table has over 200,000 clones, around four fifths seen once. Sequenced input: peripheral blood. The sequence derives from a woman aged 45 to 65 with acute or convalescent COVID-19. The V call is TRBV19, the J call TRBJ2-1; 7 nucleotides agree with TRBD1. In DNA form, the CDR3 reads TGTGCCAGTAGTTCTGAAACACAGGGGATATCCTACAATGAGCAGTTCTTC. It specifies CASSSETQGISYNEQFF.